Each of the 17 T cell receptor beta chains below was sequenced from the same sample in a study of T-cell memory formation after mild COVID-19. TCRdb ran MiXCR on the 5' RACE reads and lists one entry per CDR3 protein. Seen here are roughly 400,000 distinct CDR3 sequences, around 17% observed once, and the top ten hold about a fifth. The sequenced sample was PBMCs or a T cell subset sorted from them (not recorded which). Receptor source: a man in his late teens or twenties who had mild COVID-19 (a few samples of this study predate the infection). Cell type and time point are not known.

The chain links TRBV28 to TRBJ1-4, with D uncertain. The V gene's germline CDR1 is MDHEN and CDR2 SYDVKM. CDR3 length: 14 amino acids. V lost 3 bases and J lost 7, with 12 bases in between. The CDR3: CASSFSEGSEKLFF. DNA for the CDR3: TGTGCCAGCAGTTTTTCGGAAGGAAGTGAAAAACTGTTTTTT.

This clonotype was found a few times. An end of the junction differs from the germline gene, which may be a read error. The rearrangement links TRBV4-1 to TRBJ2-3; D call uncertain. Germline V gene lookup returns CDR1 MGHRA and CDR2 YSYEKL. The CDR3 spans 12 residues. The CDR3 DNA reads as TGCGCCAGCAGCCAAGAGCTCCACCTGATGCATTTT. This codes for CASSQELHLMHF.

This clonotype was observed a single time. The germline gene is not matched at one end of the junction; a read error may be the cause. This rearrangement joins TRBV7-7 to TRBJ1-3; 9 bases align to TRBD1. The CDR3 consists of 15 residues. The V gene's germline CDR1 is SSHAT and CDR2 FNYEAQ (reference sequence). Here the CDR3 reads CASSRGQGAGNTIYF. In nucleotides, the CDR3 is TGTGCTAGCAGCCGGGGACAGGGAGCTGGAAACACCATATATTTT.

This chain joins TRBV30 and TRBJ1-2, with TRBD1 identical over 8 bases. Trimming at V came to 3 bases and at J to 8 bases, leaving 14 bases not matched to a gene. CDR1 and CDR2 (germline): GTSNPN, SVGIG (reference sequence). This CDR3 region has 15 residues. CDR3 DNA: TGTGCCTGGAGCGCAAGGGGGGCGACAGGGGTCGGCTACACCTTC. Its protein product is CAWSARGATGVGYTF.

The rearrangement links TRBV12-3 or TRBV12-4 to TRBJ2-2; D is unresolved. V was shortened by 6 bases and J by 4 bases, with 18 bases between the two germline ends. The CDR3 runs to 16 residues. The CDR3 loop is CASSPYQTRGTGELFF. The CDR3 DNA is TGTGCCAGCAGCCCCTACCAGACTCGAGGCACCGGGGAGCTGTTTTTT.

The rearrangement links TRBV6-2 or TRBV6-3 to TRBJ2-2, with no clear D. This CDR3 spans 14 amino acids. Germline CDR1 reads MNHEY; CDR2 reads SVGEGT. Trimming took off 5 bases at V and 0 bases at J, with 7 bases between the two ends. CDR3 sequence reads: CASSGVANTGELFF. As DNA, the CDR3 is TGTGCCAGCAGTGGGGTCGCGAACACCGGGGAGCTGTTTTTT.

This clonotype was counted a few times. V is TRBV12-2 and J is TRBJ1-3; TRBD1 is the table's D call, not checked against the DNA. TRBV12-2 is labeled a pseudogene. The CDR3 loop spans 20 amino acids. Here the CDR3 reads CASRLALGPPRPLSGNTIYF. CDR3 bases: TGTGCAAGTCGCTTAGCTCTGGGGCCCCCGAGACCCCTGTCTGGAAACACCATATATTTT.

This clonotype has ten or more counts. The chain joins TRBV7-2 to TRBJ1-2; 9 bases are shared with TRBD1. Germline V lookup: CDR1 SGHTA, CDR2 FQGNSA. This CDR3 contains 15 residues. Germline trimming cut 5 bases from V and 8 bases from J; bases unmatched to any gene: 12. This CDR3 is CASSLRDREGGGYTF. The CDR3 nucleotides read TGTGCCAGCAGCCTAAGGGACAGGGAAGGTGGAGGCTACACCTTC.

The chain carries TRBV20-1 and TRBJ2-3; D call uncertain. CDR1 and CDR2 (germline): DFQATT, SNEGSKA (reference sequence). V lost 2 bases to trimming and J lost 6 bases, with 6 bases between them. There are 11 residues in the CDR3. CDR3 DNA: TGCAGTGCTAGAACTTCCGATACGCAGTATTTT. Encoded protein: CSARTSDTQYF.

CDR3 sequence: CASSRSGTANTGELFF. CDR3 coding DNA: TGTGCCAGCTCCCGAAGCGGGACCGCGAACACCGGGGAGCTGTTTTTT. This chain links TRBV9 with TRBJ2-2, with 7 bases identical to TRBD2. V was clipped by 7 bases and J by 0 bases; unmatched bases: 9. Per germline, CDR1 SGDLS and CDR2 YYNGEE. The CDR3 has 16 residues.

The rearrangement uses TRBV7-2 and TRBJ2-2; D remains unclear. Trimming removed 3 bases from V and 0 bases from J, with 8 bases in between. CDR1 SGHTA and CDR2 FQGNSA come from the germline V gene. This CDR3 contains 15 residues. The CDR3 spells CASSFSLANTGELFF. For the CDR3, the DNA is TGTGCCAGCAGCTTTTCCCTTGCGAACACCGGGGAGCTGTTTTTT.

The sample holds many counts of this clonotype. The chain links TRBV5-6 to TRBJ1-6; no clear D gene. Looked up from germline, CDR1 is SGHDT and CDR2 is YYEEEE. This CDR3 spans 13 amino acids. The V end was cut by 3 bases, the J end by 6 bases, with 7 bases between. The CDR3, as DNA: TGTGCCAGCAGCTCGGACCGTAATTCACCCCTCCACTTT. This gives the protein CASSSDRNSPLHF. Full variable domain (remainder filled in from reference TRBV5-6 and TRBJ1-6): DAGVTQSPTHLIKTRGQQVTLRCSPKSGHDTVSWYQQALGQGPQFIFQYYEEEERQRGNFPDRFSGHQFPNYSSELNVNALLLGDSALYLCASSSDRNSPLHFGNGTRLTVT.

This chain connects TRBV12-3 or TRBV12-4 to TRBJ2-3; no clear D gene. The V gene lost 8 bases and the J gene lost 9 bases, with 15 bases spanning the gap. This CDR3 has 12 residues. The CDR3 bases are TGTGCCAGCTCGGAGCGTTTGGGAACGCAGTATTTT. As protein: CASSERLGTQYF.

The chain joins TRBV7-9 to TRBJ2-2; D gene unclear. Germline V lookup: CDR1 SEHNR, CDR2 FQNEAQ (reference sequence). This CDR3 has 13 amino acids. With 5 bases removed from V and 3 bases from J, the gap between germline ends came to 7 bases. The DNA of the CDR3 is TGTGCCAGCAGCGTGCGGTACACCGGGGAGCTGTTTTTT. The encoded protein is CASSVRYTGELFF.

The V and J genes are TRBV9 and TRBJ2-7; the D gene is possibly TRBD2 (6 bases). This CDR3 region has 15 residues. Germline V gives CDR1 SGDLS, CDR2 YYNGEE. V was clipped by 6 bases and J by 5 bases, with 21 bases between them. CDR3 protein: CASTPGDPRGNEQYF. CDR3 DNA: TGTGCCAGCACCCCGGGGGACCCAAGAGGGAACGAGCAGTACTTC.

This clonotype has ten or more counts. The rearrangement links TRBV12-3 or TRBV12-4 to TRBJ1-1; maybe TRBD1 (5 bases). This CDR3 spans 14 amino acids. The V and J ends lost 3 bases and 4 bases respectively, with 12 bases between them. DNA of the CDR3: TGTGCCAGCAGTTTCTTTGACAGACGCACTGAAGCTTTCTTT. Protein: CASSFFDRRTEAFF.

This clonotype was counted only a few times. The V and J genes are TRBV10-3 and TRBJ2-1, with D possibly matching TRBD2 (5 bases). Germline V gene data show CDR1 as ENHRY and CDR2 as SYGVKD. The CDR3 extends over 13 amino acids. Trimming shortened V by 7 bases and J by 1 base, and 8 bases separated the two germline ends. CDR3 sequence (DNA): TGTGCCATCACAAGCGGTTCCTACAATGAGCAGTTCTTC. Translation gives CAITSGSYNEQFF.